The 5 T cell receptor beta chains below come from one sample, sequenced in a study of T-cell memory formation after mild COVID-19. From the 5' RACE reads, TCRdb called clonotypes with MiXCR, one entry per CDR3 protein. The sample has 100,000 to 150,000 distinct CDR3 sequences; less than 6.5% are singletons. What was sequenced was PBMCs or a T cell subset sorted from them (not recorded which). These receptors were collected from an adult woman who had mild COVID-19 (a few samples of this study predate the infection). Cell type and time point are not known.

Remarks on this clonotype: Germline and junction disagree at one end, which may indicate a read error. V is TRBV6-5 and J is TRBJ2-7; 7 bases line up with TRBD1. Germline CDR1 and CDR2: MNHEY and SVGAGI. CDR3 length: 12 amino acids. The CDR3 bases are TGTGCCAGCAGTTACCCGGGACAGCGCCCTACCTTC. It yields the protein CASSYPGQRPTF.

This rearrangement joins TRBV7-2 to TRBJ2-1, with unresolved D. Per the germline V gene, CDR1 is SGHTA and CDR2 is FQGNSA. The CDR3 consists of 13 residues. The V gene lost 0 bases and the J gene lost 5 bases, with 5 bases spanning the gap. The CDR3: CASSLARNNEQFF. DNA for the CDR3: TGTGCCAGCAGCTTAGCGCGGAACAATGAGCAGTTCTTC.

This clonotype has at least ten counts. This rearrangement joins TRBV7-9 to TRBJ1-6, with D hard to call. From germline, CDR1 is SEHNR and CDR2 FQNEAQ (reference sequence). Trimming removed 5 bases at V and 13 bases at J, with 12 bases between. The CDR3 spans 12 residues. The CDR3 is CASSRSSSPLHF. The CDR3, as DNA: TGTGCCAGCAGCCGTTCTTCTTCGCCCCTCCACTTT.

This clonotype turned up a few times. This chain joins TRBV6-1 and TRBJ2-2; D remains unclear. The V gene lost 1 base and the J gene lost 9 bases, with 9 bases spanning the gap. This CDR3 contains 13 residues. Germline CDR1 and CDR2: MNHNS and SASEGT. The CDR3 DNA reads as TGTGCCAGCAGTGAAGGGACCTTCCGGGAGCTGTTTTTT. It encodes CASSEGTFRELFF.

The CDR3 DNA sequence: TGTGCCAGCAGTTACTCGATGAGAAGACTAGCGGGCTACAATGAGCAGTTCTTC. It encodes CASSYSMRRLAGYNEQFF. The chain combines TRBV6-2 or TRBV6-3 with TRBJ2-1; 10 nucleotides match TRBD2. V lost 0 bases, J lost 3 bases, and 8 bases stayed unmatched. The CDR3 has 18 amino acids. Per germline, CDR1 MNHEY and CDR2 SVGEGT.